Listed here are 3 T cell receptor beta chains from one sample, sequenced in a study of shared clonotypes between healthy human individuals. TCRdb's table, derived via immunoSEQ multiplex PCR, lists solely in-frame clones and lacks some. Of roughly 2.5 million clones listed, around 94% were seen once; the top ten hold roughly 0.15%. Sequencing was carried out using naive CD4+ T cells sorted from blood. The subset denotes: CD45RA+ positively selected. Receptors originate from a young man in good health.

The chain uses TRBV7-3 and TRBJ1-1; unclear D gene. Trimming took off 2 bases at V and 10 bases at J, with 5 bases between the two ends. The CDR3 spans 10 residues. Germline CDR1 is SGHTA and CDR2 is FQGTGA. The CDR3 protein is CASSLHGAFF. The CDR3 region has the DNA TGTGCCAGCAGCTTACATGGAGCTTTCTTT.

The chain links TRBV2 to TRBJ2-1; D perhaps matches TRBD2 (6 bases). V gave up 4 bases and J gave up 6 bases, with 16 bases separating them. This CDR3 region has 15 residues. Germline V CDR1 and CDR2: SNHLY, FYNNEI. CDR3 coding DNA: TGTGCCAGCAGTGCCGGGACTGCCCCAAGCAATGAGCAGTTCTTC. Translated, it gives CASSAGTAPSNEQFF.

The chain has TRBV2 and TRBJ2-2, with D possibly matching TRBD1 (6 bases). Germline V lookup: CDR1 SNHLY, CDR2 FYNNEI. Trimming pared 7 bases from V and 6 bases from J, leaving 12 bases between. This CDR3 spans 13 amino acids. The CDR3 reads CASNQDRAGELFF. CDR3 in DNA: TGTGCCAGCAATCAGGACAGAGCCGGGGAGCTGTTTTTT.